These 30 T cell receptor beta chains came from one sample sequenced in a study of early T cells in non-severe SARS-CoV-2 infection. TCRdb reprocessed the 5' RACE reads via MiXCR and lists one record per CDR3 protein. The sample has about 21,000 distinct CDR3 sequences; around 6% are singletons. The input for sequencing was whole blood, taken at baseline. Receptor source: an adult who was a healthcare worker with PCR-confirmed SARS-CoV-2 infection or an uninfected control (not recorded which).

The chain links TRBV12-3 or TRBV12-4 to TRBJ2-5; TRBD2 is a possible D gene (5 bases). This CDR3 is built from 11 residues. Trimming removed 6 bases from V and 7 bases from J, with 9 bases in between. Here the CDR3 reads CASSGVGTQYF. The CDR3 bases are TGTGCCAGCAGCGGGGTGGGGACCCAGTACTTC.

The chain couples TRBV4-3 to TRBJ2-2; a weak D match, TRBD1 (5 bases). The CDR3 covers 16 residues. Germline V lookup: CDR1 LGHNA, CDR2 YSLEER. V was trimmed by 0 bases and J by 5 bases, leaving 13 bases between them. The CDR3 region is CASSQEGQGKTGELFF. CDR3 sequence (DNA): TGCGCCAGCAGCCAAGAGGGCCAGGGAAAAACCGGGGAGCTGTTTTTT.

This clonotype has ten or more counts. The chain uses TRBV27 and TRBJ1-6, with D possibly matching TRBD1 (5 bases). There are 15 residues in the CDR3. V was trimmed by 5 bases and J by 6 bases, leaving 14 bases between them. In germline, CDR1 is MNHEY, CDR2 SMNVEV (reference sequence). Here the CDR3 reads CASSPTGAVNSPLHF. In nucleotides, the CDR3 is TGTGCCAGCAGTCCTACTGGGGCAGTTAATTCACCCCTCCACTTT.

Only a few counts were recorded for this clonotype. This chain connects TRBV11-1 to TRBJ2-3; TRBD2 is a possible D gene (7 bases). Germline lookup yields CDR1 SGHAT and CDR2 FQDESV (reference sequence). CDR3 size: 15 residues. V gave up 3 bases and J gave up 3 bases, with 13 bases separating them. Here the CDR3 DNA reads TGTGCCAGCAGCTTCGGACTAGGGGGGACAGATACGCAGTATTTT. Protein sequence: CASSFGLGGTDTQYF.

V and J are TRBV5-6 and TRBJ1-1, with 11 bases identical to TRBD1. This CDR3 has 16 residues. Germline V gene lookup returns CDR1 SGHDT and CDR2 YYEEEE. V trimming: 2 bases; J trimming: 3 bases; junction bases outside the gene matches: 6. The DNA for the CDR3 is TGTGCCAGCAGCTTTGGACAGGGGGCCGTGTACACTGAAGCTTTCTTT. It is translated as CASSFGQGAVYTEAFF.

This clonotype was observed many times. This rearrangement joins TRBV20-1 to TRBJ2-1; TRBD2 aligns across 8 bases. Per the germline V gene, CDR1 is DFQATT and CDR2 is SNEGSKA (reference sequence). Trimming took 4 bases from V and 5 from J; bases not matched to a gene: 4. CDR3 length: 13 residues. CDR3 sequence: CSATGGVDNEQFF. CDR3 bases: TGCAGTGCTACCGGGGGGGTCGACAATGAGCAGTTCTTC.

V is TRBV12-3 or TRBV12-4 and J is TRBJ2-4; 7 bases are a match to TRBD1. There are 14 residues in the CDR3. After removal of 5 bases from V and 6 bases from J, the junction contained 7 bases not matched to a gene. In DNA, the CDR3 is TGTGCCAGCAGTATAGACCGGGACAGAAACATTCAGTACTTC. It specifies CASSIDRDRNIQYF.

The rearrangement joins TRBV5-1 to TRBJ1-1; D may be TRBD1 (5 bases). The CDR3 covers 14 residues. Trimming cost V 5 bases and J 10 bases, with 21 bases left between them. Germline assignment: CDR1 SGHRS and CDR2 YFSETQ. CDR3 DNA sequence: TGCGCCAGCAGTGACCCCCGGGGCTTTTTAGGAGCTTTCTTT. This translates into CASSDPRGFLGAFF.

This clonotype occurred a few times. This CDR3 is CASSSEVAGRVGYTF. CDR3 DNA: TGTGCCAGTAGTTCCGAGGTGGCAGGGAGGGTCGGCTACACCTTC. The rearrangement uses TRBV19 and TRBJ1-2, with a possible D match to TRBD1 (5 bases). V shed 5 bases and J shed 8 bases, with 21 bases lying between them. CDR1 and CDR2 from the germline V gene are LNHDA and SQIVND (reference sequence). There are 15 residues in the CDR3.

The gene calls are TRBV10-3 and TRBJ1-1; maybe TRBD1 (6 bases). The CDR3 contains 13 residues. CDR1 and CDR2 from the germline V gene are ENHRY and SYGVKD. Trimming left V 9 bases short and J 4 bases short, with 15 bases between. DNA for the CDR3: TGTGCCATTAGGGGGACTCTTGGCACTGAAGCTTTCTTT. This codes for CAIRGTLGTEAFF.

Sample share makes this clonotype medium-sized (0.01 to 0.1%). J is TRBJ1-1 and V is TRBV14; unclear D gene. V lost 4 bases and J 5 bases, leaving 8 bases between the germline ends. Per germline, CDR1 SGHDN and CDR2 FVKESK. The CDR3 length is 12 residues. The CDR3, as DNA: TGTGCCAGCAGCCTAGGGAGGACTGAAGCTTTCTTT. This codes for CASSLGRTEAFF.

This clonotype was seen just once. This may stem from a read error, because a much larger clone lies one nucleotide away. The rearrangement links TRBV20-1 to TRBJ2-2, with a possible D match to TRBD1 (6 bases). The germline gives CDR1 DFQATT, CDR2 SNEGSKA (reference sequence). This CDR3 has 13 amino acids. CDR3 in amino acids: CSATGTLTVELFF. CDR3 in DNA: TGCAGTGCCACCGGGACATTAACCGTGGAGCTGTTTTTT.

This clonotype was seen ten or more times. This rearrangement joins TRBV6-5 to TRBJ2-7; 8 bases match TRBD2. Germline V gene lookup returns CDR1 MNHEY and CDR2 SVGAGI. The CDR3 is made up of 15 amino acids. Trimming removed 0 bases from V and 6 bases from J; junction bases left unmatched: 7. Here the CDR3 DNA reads TGTGCCAGCAGTTACTCGAGGACTAGCCCCCTCGAGCAGTACTTC. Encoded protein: CASSYSRTSPLEQYF.

In DNA, the CDR3 is TGTGCCACCAGTGGCGGACAGGGGGCAAGAGATACGCAGTATTTT. This codes for CATSGGQGARDTQYF. The rearrangement links TRBV24-1 to TRBJ2-3; 11 nucleotides line up with TRBD1. V shed 5 bases, J shed 5 bases, and the junction held 5 bases outside the gene matches. Germline lookup yields CDR1 KGHDR and CDR2 SFDVKD. The CDR3 length is 15 residues.

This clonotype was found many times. The CDR3 region is CASSLDTLGTDTQYF. Here the CDR3 DNA reads TGTGCCAGCAGTTTAGATACCCTGGGCACAGATACGCAGTATTTT. The chain employs TRBV12-3 or TRBV12-4 and TRBJ2-3, with D uncertain. This CDR3 has 15 residues. V was cut by 1 base and J by 1 base, with 9 bases left in between.

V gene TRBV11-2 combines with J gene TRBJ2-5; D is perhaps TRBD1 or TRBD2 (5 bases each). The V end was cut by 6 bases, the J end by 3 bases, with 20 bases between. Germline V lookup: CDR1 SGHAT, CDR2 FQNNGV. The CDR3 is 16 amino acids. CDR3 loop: CASRKGRDLAEETQYF. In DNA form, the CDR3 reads TGTGCCAGCAGAAAAGGCAGGGACCTAGCTGAAGAGACCCAGTACTTC.

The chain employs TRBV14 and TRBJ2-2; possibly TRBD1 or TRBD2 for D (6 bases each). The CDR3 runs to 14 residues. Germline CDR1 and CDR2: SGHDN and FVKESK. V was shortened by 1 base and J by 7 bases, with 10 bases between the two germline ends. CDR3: CASSQARGVGELFF. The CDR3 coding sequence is TGTGCCAGCAGCCAAGCAAGGGGGGTCGGGGAGCTGTTTTTT.

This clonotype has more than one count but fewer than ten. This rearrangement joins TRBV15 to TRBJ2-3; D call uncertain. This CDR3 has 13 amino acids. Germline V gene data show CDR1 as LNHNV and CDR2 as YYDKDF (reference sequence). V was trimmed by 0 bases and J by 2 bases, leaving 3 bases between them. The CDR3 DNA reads TGTGCCACCAGCAGAGACGTCACAGATACGCAGTATTTT. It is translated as CATSRDVTDTQYF.

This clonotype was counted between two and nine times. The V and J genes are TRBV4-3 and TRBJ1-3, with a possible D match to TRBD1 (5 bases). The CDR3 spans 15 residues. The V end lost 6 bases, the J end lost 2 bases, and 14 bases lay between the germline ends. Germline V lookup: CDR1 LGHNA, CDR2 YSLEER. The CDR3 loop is CASRRSLGAGNTIYF. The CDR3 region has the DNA TGCGCCAGCAGGCGATCGCTGGGGGCTGGAAACACCATATATTTT.

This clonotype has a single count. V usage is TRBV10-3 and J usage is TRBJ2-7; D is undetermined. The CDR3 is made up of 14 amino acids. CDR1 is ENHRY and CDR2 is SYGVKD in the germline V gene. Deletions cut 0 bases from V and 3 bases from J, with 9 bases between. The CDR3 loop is CAISESGSNYEQYF. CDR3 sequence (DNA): TGTGCCATCAGTGAGTCAGGCAGCAACTACGAGCAGTACTTC.

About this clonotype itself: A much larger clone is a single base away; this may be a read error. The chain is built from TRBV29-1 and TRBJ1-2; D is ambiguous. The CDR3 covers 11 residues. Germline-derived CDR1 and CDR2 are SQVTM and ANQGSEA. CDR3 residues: CSVEGYEGCTF. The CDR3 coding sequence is TGCAGCGTTGAAGGGTACGAAGGCTGCACCTTC.

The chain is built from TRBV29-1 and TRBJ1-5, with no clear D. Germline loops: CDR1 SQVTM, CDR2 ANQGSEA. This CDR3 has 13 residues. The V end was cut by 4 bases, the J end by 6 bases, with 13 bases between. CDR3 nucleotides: TGCAGCGTTGTGCAGGAGATGGGTCAGCCCCAGCATTTT. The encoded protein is CSVVQEMGQPQHF.

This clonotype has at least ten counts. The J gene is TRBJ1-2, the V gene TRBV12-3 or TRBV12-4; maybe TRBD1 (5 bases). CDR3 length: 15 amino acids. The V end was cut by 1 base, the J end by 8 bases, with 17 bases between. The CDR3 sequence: CASSLEQGWVSGYTF. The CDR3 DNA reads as TGTGCCAGCAGTTTAGAGCAGGGTTGGGTAAGCGGCTACACCTTC.

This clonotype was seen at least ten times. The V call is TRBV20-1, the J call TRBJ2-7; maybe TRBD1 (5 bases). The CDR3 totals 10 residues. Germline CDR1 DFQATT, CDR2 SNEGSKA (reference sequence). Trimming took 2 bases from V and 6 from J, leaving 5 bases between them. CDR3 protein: CSARQGEQYF. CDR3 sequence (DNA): TGCAGTGCTAGACAGGGCGAGCAGTACTTC.

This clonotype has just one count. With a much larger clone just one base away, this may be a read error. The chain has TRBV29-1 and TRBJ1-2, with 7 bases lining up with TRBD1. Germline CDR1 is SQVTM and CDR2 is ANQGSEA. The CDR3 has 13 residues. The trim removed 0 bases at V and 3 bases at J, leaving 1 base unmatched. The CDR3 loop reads CSVEETGHYGYTF. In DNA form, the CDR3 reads TGCAGCGTTGAAGAGACAGGGCACTATGGCTACACCTTC.

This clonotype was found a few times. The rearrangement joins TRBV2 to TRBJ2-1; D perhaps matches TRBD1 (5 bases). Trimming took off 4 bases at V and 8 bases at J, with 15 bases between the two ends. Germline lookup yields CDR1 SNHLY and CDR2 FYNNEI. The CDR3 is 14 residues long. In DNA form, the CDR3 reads TGTGCCAGCAGTGTATATGGGGCTATCGATGAGCAGTTCTTC. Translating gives CASSVYGAIDEQFF.

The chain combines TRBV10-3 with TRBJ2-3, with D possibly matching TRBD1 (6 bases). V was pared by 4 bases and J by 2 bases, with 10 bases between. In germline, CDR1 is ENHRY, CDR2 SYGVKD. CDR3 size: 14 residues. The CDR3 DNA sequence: TGTGCCATCAGTGGCGGACAGACCACAGATACGCAGTATTTT. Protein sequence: CAISGGQTTDTQYF.

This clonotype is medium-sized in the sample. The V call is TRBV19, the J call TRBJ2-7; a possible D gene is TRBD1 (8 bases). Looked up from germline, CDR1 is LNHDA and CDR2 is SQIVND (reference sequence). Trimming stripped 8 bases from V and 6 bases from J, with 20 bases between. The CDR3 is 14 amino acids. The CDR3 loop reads CASQPGGTGGEQYF. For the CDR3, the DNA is TGTGCCAGTCAACCCGGGGGGACAGGAGGCGAGCAGTACTTC.

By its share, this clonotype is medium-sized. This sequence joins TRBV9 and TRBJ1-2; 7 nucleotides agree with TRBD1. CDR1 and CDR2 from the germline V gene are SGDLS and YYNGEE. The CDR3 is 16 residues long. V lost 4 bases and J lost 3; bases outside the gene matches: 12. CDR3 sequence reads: CASSPSTGRGDYGYTF. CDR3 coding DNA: TGTGCCAGCAGCCCATCGACAGGGCGGGGGGACTATGGCTACACCTTC.

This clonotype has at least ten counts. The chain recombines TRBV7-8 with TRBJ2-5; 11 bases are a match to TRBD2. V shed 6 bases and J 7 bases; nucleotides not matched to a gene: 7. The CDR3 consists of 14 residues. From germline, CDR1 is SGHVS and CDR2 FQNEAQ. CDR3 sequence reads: CASSLAGGPGTQYF. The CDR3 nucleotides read TGTGCCAGCAGTCTAGCGGGGGGCCCTGGGACCCAGTACTTC.